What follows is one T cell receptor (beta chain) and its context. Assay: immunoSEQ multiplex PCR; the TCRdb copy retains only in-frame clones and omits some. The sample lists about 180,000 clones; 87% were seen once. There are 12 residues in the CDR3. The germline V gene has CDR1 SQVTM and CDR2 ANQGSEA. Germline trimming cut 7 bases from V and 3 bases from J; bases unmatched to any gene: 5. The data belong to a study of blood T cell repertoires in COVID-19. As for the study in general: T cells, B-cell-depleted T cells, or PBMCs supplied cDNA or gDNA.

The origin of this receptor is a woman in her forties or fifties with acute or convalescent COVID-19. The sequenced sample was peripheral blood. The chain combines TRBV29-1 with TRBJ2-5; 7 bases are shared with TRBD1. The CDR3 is CSAFTGEETQYF. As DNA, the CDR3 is TGCAGCGCCTTTACAGGGGAAGAGACCCAGTACTTC.